The next 24 T cell receptor beta chains were all read from a single sample in a study of blood T cells in healthy people across ages. A second PCR, run for about 7 to 12 cycles, used a sample-barcoded 5' primer plus a J-beta primer mix. Using its own MiXCR run on the 5' RACE reads, TCRdb lists one record per CDR3 protein. The sample consists of 1.5 million to 2 million distinct CDR3 sequences, roughly 50% of them appearing once. Specimen: blood. The receptors shown here come from a woman aged 40 to 50 in good health.

In this sample, this clonotype turned up a few times. V gene TRBV27 combines with J gene TRBJ2-5; 14 bases map to TRBD2. In germline, CDR1 is MNHEY, CDR2 SMNVEV (reference sequence). The length of the CDR3 is 16 residues. Trimming cost V 5 bases and J 5 bases; bases outside gene matches: 7. CDR3 loop: CASSTWTSGGPETQYF. In nucleotides, the CDR3 is TGTGCCAGCAGTACCTGGACTAGCGGGGGGCCTGAGACCCAGTACTTC.

This sequence joins TRBV28 and TRBJ2-1, with unresolved D. The CDR3 runs 17 residues. Trimming left V 3 bases short and J 0 bases short, with 15 bases between. Germline CDR1 is MDHEN and CDR2 is SYDVKM. The CDR3 DNA is TGTGCCAGCAGTTTGCCCGGACGGCTGGGCTCCTACAATGAGCAGTTCTTC. As protein: CASSLPGRLGSYNEQFF.

The sample holds a few counts of this clonotype. The rearrangement links TRBV20-1 to TRBJ1-6; D gene ambiguous. The germline V gene has CDR1 DFQATT and CDR2 SNEGSKA (reference sequence). Trimming pared 0 bases from V and 16 bases from J, leaving 10 bases between. The CDR3 is 11 amino acids. CDR3: CSARDSGELHF. CDR3 bases: TGCAGTGCTAGAGATTCGGGTGAACTCCACTTT.

The V call is TRBV18, the J call TRBJ2-5, with 10 bases identical to TRBD2. Unmatched junction bases numbered 8, after V lost 0 bases and J lost 4 bases. The CDR3 loop spans 17 amino acids. Germline V gene data show CDR1 as KGHSH and CDR2 as LQKENI. CDR3: CASSPPGTSDFGETQYF. CDR3 nucleotides: TGTGCCAGCTCACCACCTGGGACTAGCGATTTCGGAGAGACCCAGTACTTC.

This clonotype was counted a few times. The J gene is TRBJ1-2, the V gene TRBV29-1; no reliable D call. The CDR3 length is 12 residues. CDR1 and CDR2 from the germline V gene are SQVTM and ANQGSEA. Between the trimmed V and J ends, which lost 4 bases and 8 bases, there was a span of 14 bases. CDR3 sequence (DNA): TGCAGCGTTGTAGTGGGCGTCGGGGGCTACACCTTC. Its protein is CSVVVGVGGYTF.

The chain combines TRBV4-2 with TRBJ2-3, with 11 bases aligning to TRBD2. Germline V gene sequence: CDR1 LGHNA, CDR2 YNFKEQ. The length of the CDR3 is 18 residues. V shed 4 bases and J 3 bases; nucleotides not matched to a gene: 12. CDR3 nucleotide sequence: TGTGCCAGCAGCCCAAGGGTTAACCTAGCGGGGGGAACAGATACGCAGTATTTT. Translated: CASSPRVNLAGGTDTQYF.

The chain is built from TRBV7-9 and TRBJ2-7, with 8 bases lining up with TRBD1. The CDR3 consists of 14 residues. The V segment lost 5 bases and the J segment 5 bases; nucleotides outside the gene matches: 8. CDR1 and CDR2 from the germline V gene are SEHNR and FQNEAQ (reference sequence). CDR3 in amino acids: CASSADRGGDEQYF. The CDR3 DNA reads as TGTGCCAGCAGCGCCGACAGGGGTGGCGACGAGCAGTACTTC.

CDR3 sequence reads: CASSWQRGQAPTYEQYF. The CDR3 nucleotides are TGTGCCAGCAGTTGGCAAAGGGGACAGGCCCCGACCTACGAGCAGTACTTC. The rearrangement uses TRBV28 and TRBJ2-7, with 8 bases identical to TRBD1. This CDR3 has 17 amino acids. The V and J ends lost 4 bases and 2 bases, in that order; junction bases with no gene match: 13. Germline V gene sequence: CDR1 MDHEN, CDR2 SYDVKM.

The rearrangement joins TRBV28 to TRBJ2-7, with 7 bases identical to TRBD1. There are 13 residues in the CDR3. With V trimmed by 11 bases and J by 4 bases, 11 bases remained unmatched. Germline values: CDR1 MDHEN, CDR2 SYDVKM. CDR3 loop: CAGRQGLGYEQYF. CDR3 coding DNA: TGTGCCGGGAGACAGGGTTTGGGGTACGAGCAGTACTTC.

On this clonotype itself: One end of the junction does not line up with germline, which may come from a read error. This rearrangement joins TRBV6-1 to TRBJ1-5; 10 bases match TRBD1. Germline V CDR1 and CDR2: MNHNS, SASEGT. This CDR3 contains 19 residues. The CDR3 DNA follows: TGTGCCAGCAGACCGGGACAGGGGTCGGGAGACCTTTCGAATCAGCCCCGGCATTTT. It translates to CASRPGQGSGDLSNQPRHF.

The chain employs TRBV25-1 and TRBJ2-1; TRBD2 agrees at 12 bases. Germline CDR1 reads MGHDK; CDR2 reads SYGVNS. With 4 bases clipped from V and 4 bases from J, the junction kept 5 bases outside the gene matches. The CDR3 spans 16 residues. The chain's CDR3 is CASSATGTSGYNEQFF. For the CDR3, the DNA is TGTGCCAGCAGTGCCACCGGGACTAGCGGGTACAATGAGCAGTTCTTC. The full variable domain, with the rest looked up from reference TRBV25-1 and TRBJ2-1, is EADIYQTPRYLVIGTGKKITLECSQTMGHDKMYWYQQDPGMELHLIHYSYGVNSTEKGDLSSESTVSRIRTEHFPLTLESARPSHTSQYLCASSATGTSGYNEQFFGPGTRLTVL.

This clonotype was seen a handful of times. The gene calls are TRBV5-6 and TRBJ2-3, with D possibly matching TRBD1 (6 bases). Deletions cut 3 bases from V and 2 bases from J, with 25 bases between. CDR3 length: 19 amino acids. Germline V CDR1 and CDR2: SGHDT, YYEEEE. The CDR3 region is CASSSLIPRDTPSTDTQYF. The CDR3 bases are TGTGCCAGCAGCTCTCTAATTCCCCGGGACACCCCGTCCACAGATACGCAGTATTTT.

A few counts support this clonotype. The J gene is TRBJ2-5, the V gene TRBV7-2, with D maybe TRBD2 (5 bases). Trimming removed 4 bases at V and 3 bases at J, with 18 bases between. The germline gives CDR1 SGHTA, CDR2 FQGNSA. The CDR3 runs to 16 residues. For the CDR3, the DNA is TGTGCCAGCAGCTCCACCACCGGGAAAAGAAAAGAGACCCAGTACTTC. It encodes CASSSTTGKRKETQYF.

V and J are TRBV27 and TRBJ2-5; maybe TRBD1 (6 bases). V gave up 6 bases and J gave up 11 bases, with 25 bases separating them. Looked up from germline, CDR1 is MNHEY and CDR2 is SMNVEV (reference sequence). The CDR3 is 15 residues long. DNA for the CDR3: TGTGCCAGCAGCTATACAGGGAAGGCCTACAATGAGCAGTACTTC. Translation: CASSYTGKAYNEQYF.

V usage is TRBV12-3 or TRBV12-4 and J usage is TRBJ2-1, with 8 bases aligning to TRBD2. Losses at the gene ends were 7 bases for V and 6 bases for J; bases not matched to a gene: 14. The CDR3 consists of 16 residues. CDR3 sequence reads: CASITWASGYTNEQFF. CDR3 bases: TGTGCCAGCATTACCTGGGCTAGCGGGTACACCAATGAGCAGTTCTTC.

The chain combines TRBV5-7 with TRBJ2-7; TRBD1 is a possible D gene (6 bases). TRBV5-7 is identified as an open reading frame with a role that is uncertain. This CDR3 has 16 amino acids. Trimming stripped 5 bases from V and 0 bases from J, with 18 bases between. The CDR3 here is CASRTMRTGSSYEQYF. CDR3 coding DNA: TGTGCCAGCAGGACCATGAGAACAGGGAGCTCCTACGAGCAGTACTTC.

The chain carries TRBV12-3 or TRBV12-4 and TRBJ1-6, with TRBD1 as a possible D gene (6 bases). The length of the CDR3 is 13 residues. With 5 bases removed from V and 8 bases from J, the gap between germline ends came to 10 bases. The CDR3 spells CASSGYRDSPLHF. In DNA form, the CDR3 reads TGTGCCAGCAGTGGTTACAGGGATTCACCCCTCCACTTT.

This clonotype appeared once. The chain uses TRBV4-3 and TRBJ1-6; D unresolved. The CDR3 is 18 residues long. CDR1 is LGHNA, CDR2 YSLEER, per germline. Trimming removed 1 base at V and 1 base at J, with 14 bases between. The DNA for the CDR3 is TGCGCCAGCAGCCAAGTAAGAGGCGGGGAATCCTATAATTCACCCCTCCACTTT. Amino acid sequence: CASSQVRGGESYNSPLHF.

This clonotype was counted between two and nine times. This chain uses TRBV28 with TRBJ2-5, with 9 nucleotides matching TRBD2. The germline CDR1 and CDR2 sequences are MDHEN and SYDVKM. With V trimmed by 6 bases and J by 2 bases, 16 bases remained unmatched. CDR3 size: 18 residues. Written as DNA, the CDR3 is TGTGCCAGCAGCTCTCCCGGCGTAGCGGGGGTTTCTCAAGAGACCCAGTACTTC. It codes for CASSSPGVAGVSQETQYF. Based on the CDR3 plus reference TRBV28 and TRBJ2-5, the full variable domain is DVKVTQSSRYLVKRTGEKVFLECVQDMDHENMFWYRQDPGLGLRLIYFSYDVKMKEKGDIPEGYSVSREKKERFSLILESASTNQTSMYLCASSSPGVAGVSQETQYFGPGTRLLVL.

As regards this clonotype: The junction departs from germline at one end; a sequencing error may be responsible. This chain joins TRBV9 and TRBJ2-7; 8 positions match TRBD2. Matching the DNA end better, TRBJ2-5 makes the J call doubtful. This CDR3 spans 18 amino acids. Germline V gene data show CDR1 as SGDLS and CDR2 as YYNGEE. Written as DNA, the CDR3 is TGTGCCAGCCGCGTATCTCCGGGGGGGGCAGTCTCGGGAGAGACCCAGTACTTC. As protein: CASRVSPGGAVSGETQYF.

The chain uses TRBV11-2 and TRBJ2-3; D is undetermined. Trimming stripped 4 bases from V and 0 bases from J, with 14 bases between. CDR1 is SGHAT and CDR2 is FQNNGV in the germline V gene. The CDR3 runs 16 residues. In nucleotides, the CDR3 is TGTGCCAGCAGCTCGTACCTACTTGGTAGCACAGATACGCAGTATTTT. Protein sequence: CASSSYLLGSTDTQYF.

This clonotype has more than one count but fewer than ten. The gene calls are TRBV29-1 and TRBJ1-2; 7 positions match TRBD1. V was clipped by 4 bases and J by 8 bases; unmatched bases: 1. Looked up from germline, CDR1 is SQVTM and CDR2 is ANQGSEA. The length of the CDR3 is 10 residues. The DNA for the CDR3 is TGCAGCGTTGTAGGGGGCGGCTACACCTTC. Amino acid sequence: CSVVGGGYTF.

This clonotype occurred once. V and J are TRBV5-8 and TRBJ2-7; possible D gene TRBD2, 6 bases. CDR1 SGHTS and CDR2 YDEGEE come from the germline V gene. Trimming stripped 1 base from V and 3 bases from J, with 23 bases between. The CDR3 totals 18 residues. The chain's CDR3 is CASSLSRMPAGLHYEQYF. CDR3 bases: TGTGCCAGCAGCTTGTCAAGGATGCCTGCGGGGTTACACTACGAGCAGTACTTC.

V and J are TRBV2 and TRBJ1-5; no clear D gene. There are 16 residues in the CDR3. Germline-derived CDR1 and CDR2 are SNHLY and FYNNEI. V was trimmed by 6 bases and J by 0 bases, leaving 15 bases between them. CDR3: CASRVSPLDSNQPQHF. The DNA of the CDR3 is TGTGCCAGCAGAGTCTCCCCCCTCGATAGCAATCAGCCCCAGCATTTT.